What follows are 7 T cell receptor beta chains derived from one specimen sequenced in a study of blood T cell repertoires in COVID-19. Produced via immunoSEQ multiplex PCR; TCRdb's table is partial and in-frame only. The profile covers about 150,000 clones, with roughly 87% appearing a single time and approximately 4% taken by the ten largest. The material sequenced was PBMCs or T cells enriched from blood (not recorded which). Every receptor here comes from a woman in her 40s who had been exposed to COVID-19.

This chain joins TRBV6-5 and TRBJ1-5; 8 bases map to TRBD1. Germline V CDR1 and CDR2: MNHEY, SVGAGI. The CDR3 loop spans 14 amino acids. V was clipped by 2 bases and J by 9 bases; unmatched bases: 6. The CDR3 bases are TGTGCCAGCAGTTACACAGGGGGGGGTTGGCCCCAGCATTTT. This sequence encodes CASSYTGGGWPQHF.

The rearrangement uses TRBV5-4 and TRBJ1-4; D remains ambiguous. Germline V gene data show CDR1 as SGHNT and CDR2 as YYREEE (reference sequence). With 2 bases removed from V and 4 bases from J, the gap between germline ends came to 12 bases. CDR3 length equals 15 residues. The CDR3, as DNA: TGTGCCAGCAGCTTCTACAGCAACGGTAATGAAAAACTGTTTTTT. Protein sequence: CASSFYSNGNEKLFF.

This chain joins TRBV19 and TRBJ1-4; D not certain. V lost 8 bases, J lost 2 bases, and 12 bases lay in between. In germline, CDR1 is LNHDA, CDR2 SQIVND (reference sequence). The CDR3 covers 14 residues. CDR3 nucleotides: TGTGCCAGTTCTGAGACTATCACTAATGAAAAACTGTTTTTT. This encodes CASSETITNEKLFF.

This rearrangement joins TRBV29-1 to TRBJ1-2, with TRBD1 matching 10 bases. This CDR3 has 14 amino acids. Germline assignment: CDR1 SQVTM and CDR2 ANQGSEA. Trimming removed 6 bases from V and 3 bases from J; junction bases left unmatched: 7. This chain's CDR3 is CSVQTGTGDYGYTF. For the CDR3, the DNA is TGCAGCGTGCAAACCGGGACAGGGGACTATGGCTACACCTTC.

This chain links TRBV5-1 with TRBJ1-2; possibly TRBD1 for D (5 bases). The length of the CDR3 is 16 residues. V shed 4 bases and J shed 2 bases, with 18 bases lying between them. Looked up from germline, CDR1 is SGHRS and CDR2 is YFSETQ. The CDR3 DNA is TGCGCCAGCAGCAAAACACTCGGGACTGACAACTATGGCTACACCTTC. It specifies CASSKTLGTDNYGYTF.

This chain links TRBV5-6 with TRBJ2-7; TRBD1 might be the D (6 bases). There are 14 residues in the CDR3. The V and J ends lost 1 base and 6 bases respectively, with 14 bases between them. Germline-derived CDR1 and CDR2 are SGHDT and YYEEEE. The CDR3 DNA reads TGTGCCAGCAGCTTGTTGGCAGGGGTCGCCGAGCAGTACTTC. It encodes CASSLLAGVAEQYF.

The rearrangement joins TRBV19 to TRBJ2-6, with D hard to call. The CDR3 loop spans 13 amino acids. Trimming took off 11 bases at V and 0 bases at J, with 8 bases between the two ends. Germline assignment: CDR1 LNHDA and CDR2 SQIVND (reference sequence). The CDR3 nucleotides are TGTGCCTCCCGGTTCTCTGGGGCCAACGTCCTGACTTTC. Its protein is CASRFSGANVLTF.